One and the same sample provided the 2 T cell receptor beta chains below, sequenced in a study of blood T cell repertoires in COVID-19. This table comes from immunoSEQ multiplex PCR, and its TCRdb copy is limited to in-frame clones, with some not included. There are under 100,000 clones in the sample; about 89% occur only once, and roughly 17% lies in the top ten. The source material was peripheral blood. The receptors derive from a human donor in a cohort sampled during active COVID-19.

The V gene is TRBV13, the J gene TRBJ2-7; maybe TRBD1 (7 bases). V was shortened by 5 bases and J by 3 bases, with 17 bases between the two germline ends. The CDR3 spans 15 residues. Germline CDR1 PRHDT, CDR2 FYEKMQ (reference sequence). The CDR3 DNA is TGTGCCAGCAGCCCCAGGGGGGTTAATTTCTACGAGCAGTACTTC. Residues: CASSPRGVNFYEQYF.

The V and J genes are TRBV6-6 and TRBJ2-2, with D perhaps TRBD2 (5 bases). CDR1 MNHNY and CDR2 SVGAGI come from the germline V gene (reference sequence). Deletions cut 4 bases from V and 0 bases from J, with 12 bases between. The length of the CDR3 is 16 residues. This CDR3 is CASSSVRRSNTGELFF. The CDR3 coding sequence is TGTGCCAGCAGTTCAGTGCGGAGGTCGAACACCGGGGAGCTGTTTTTT.